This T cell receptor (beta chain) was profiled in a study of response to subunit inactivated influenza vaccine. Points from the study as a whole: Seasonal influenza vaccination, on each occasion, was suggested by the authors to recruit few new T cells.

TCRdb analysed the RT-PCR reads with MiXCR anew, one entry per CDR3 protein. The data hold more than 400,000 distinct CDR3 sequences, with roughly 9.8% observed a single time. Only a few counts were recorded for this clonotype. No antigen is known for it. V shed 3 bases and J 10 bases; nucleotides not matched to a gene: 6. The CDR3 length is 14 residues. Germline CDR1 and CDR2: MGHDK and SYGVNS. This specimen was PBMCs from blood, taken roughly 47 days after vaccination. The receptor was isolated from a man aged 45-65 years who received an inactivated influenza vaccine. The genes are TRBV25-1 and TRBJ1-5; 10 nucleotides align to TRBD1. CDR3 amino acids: CASSDPGTGAPQHF. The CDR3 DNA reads TGTGCCAGCAGTGATCCCGGGACAGGGGCACCCCAGCATTTT. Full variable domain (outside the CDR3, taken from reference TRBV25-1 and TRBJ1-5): EADIYQTPRYLVIGTGKKITLECSQTMGHDKMYWYQQDPGMELHLIHYSYGVNSTEKGDLSSESTVSRIRTEHFPLTLESARPSHTSQYLCASSDPGTGAPQHFGDGTRLSIL.